This TCR beta chain came from a study of blood T cell repertoires in COVID-19. Turning to the study itself: T cells, B-cell-depleted T cells, or PBMCs provided the cDNA or gDNA that served as material.

Per the authors' pipeline: Amplified reference gene primers provided the basis for estimating nucleated cell counts. Using immunoSEQ multiplex PCR, the repertoire was profiled, and TCRdb retains in-frame clones only, with some absent. The D gene and trimming were derived from the DNA, and the V and J assignments and clone size from that table. Of 340,000 or so clones in the sample, 80% to 90% were seen once. What was sequenced was PBMCs or T cells enriched from blood (not recorded which). This clonotype was sampled from a woman between 35 and 50 years old with acute COVID-19.

CDR3 residues: CASSQEVQGPTFF. The DNA of the CDR3 is TGTGCCAGCAGCCAAGAGGTACAGGGACCAACTTTCTTT. This chain connects TRBV6-5 to TRBJ1-1, with a weak D call TRBD1 (6 bases). Trimming cost V 6 bases and J 12 bases, with 20 bases left between them. Germline V CDR1 and CDR2: MNHEY, SVGAGI. The CDR3 runs to 13 residues.